One TCR beta chain is described in this entry. Here immunoSEQ multiplex PCR was the method, and the copy in TCRdb shows in-frame clones only, minus some. The data hold about 210,000 clones, with more than 85% observed a single time. Germline CDR1 and CDR2: LNHDA and SQIVND (reference sequence). The CDR3 length is 15 residues. V lost 1 base and J 7 bases, leaving 16 bases between the germline ends. This entry comes from a study of blood T cell repertoires in COVID-19. This chain uses TRBV19 with TRBJ1-2; D is perhaps TRBD1 (6 bases). Sequenced material: peripheral blood. This sequence originates from a man aged 60 to 75 with acute or convalescent COVID-19. The CDR3 loop reads CASSIVGADRRGYTF. The CDR3 nucleotides are TGTGCCAGTAGTATAGTTGGGGCGGACAGACGTGGCTACACCTTC.